This record concerns one TCR beta chain sequence. This sample was taken from a study of T cell changes during pregnancy in multiple sclerosis. The table came from immunoSEQ multiplex PCR; TCRdb's copy has only in-frame clones and leaves some out. The data hold 40,000 to 50,000 clones, with approximately 94% observed a single time. The V gene end was trimmed by 5 bases and the J gene end by 4 bases; junction bases not matched to a gene: 10. The CDR3 covers 14 residues. Germline V gene data show CDR1 as GTSNPN and CDR2 as SVGIG (reference sequence). This TCR came from a female donor with multiple sclerosis, enrolled in a pregnancy study. The chain uses TRBV30 and TRBJ2-7, with TRBD1 identical over 8 bases. The sequencing used CD8+ T cells from peripheral blood mononuclear cells, collected in the third trimester of pregnancy. The chain's CDR3 is CAWDPGQGVYEQYF. The CDR3, as DNA: TGTGCCTGGGACCCCGGACAGGGAGTTTACGAGCAGTACTTC.